One sample yielded the 14 T cell receptor beta chains listed below, sequenced in a study of blood T cell repertoires in COVID-19. Sequenced by immunoSEQ multiplex PCR; TCRdb stores in-frame clones only, minus some. The repertoire holds roughly 270,000 clones, with around 84% as singletons. Sample: PBMCs or T cells enriched from blood (not recorded which). These receptors all stem from a man in his forties or fifties who had been exposed to COVID-19.

The table lists this clone with a few counts. The chain is built from TRBV7-9 and TRBJ2-1; weak D call: TRBD2 (6 bases). The germline gives CDR1 SEHNR, CDR2 FQNEAQ (reference sequence). This CDR3 has 15 residues. V lost 6 bases and J lost 4, with 16 bases in between. The CDR3 here is CASSSGAGYYNEQFF. CDR3 coding DNA: TGTGCCAGCAGTTCCGGGGCGGGATATTACAATGAGCAGTTCTTC.

The genes are TRBV3-1 (or the pseudogene TRBV3-2) and TRBJ2-1, with 7 bases fitting TRBD2. Germline CDR1 is LGHDT and CDR2 is YNNKEL (reference sequence). Trimming took 5 bases from V and 5 from J; bases not matched to a gene: 3. The CDR3 spans 13 residues. In nucleotides, the CDR3 is TGTGCCAGCAGCGCTCTAGCGGACAATGAGCAGTTCTTC. Protein sequence: CASSALADNEQFF.

V gene TRBV5-6 combines with J gene TRBJ1-4; no clear D. The CDR3 runs 17 residues. Trimming removed 1 base from V and 0 bases from J, with 13 bases in between. Germline-derived CDR1 and CDR2 are SGHDT and YYEEEE. The DNA for the CDR3 is TGTGCCAGCAGCTTGACAGAGCTGGGTGCAACTAATGAAAAACTGTTTTTT. Protein product: CASSLTELGATNEKLFF. Supplemented by reference TRBV5-6 and TRBJ1-4, the full variable domain reads DAGVTQSPTHLIKTRGQQVTLRCSPKSGHDTVSWYQQALGQGPQFIFQYYEEEERQRGNFPDRFSGHQFPNYSSELNVNALLLGDSALYLCASSLTELGATNEKLFFGSGTQLSVL.

The chain employs TRBV4-1 and TRBJ2-7, with D possibly being TRBD2 (6 bases). The CDR3 runs to 19 residues. Deletions cut 4 bases from V and 5 bases from J, with 30 bases between. Germline V CDR1 and CDR2: MGHRA, YSYEKL. In nucleotides, the CDR3 is TGCGCCAGCAGCCCAACGAAAACGCAGCGGCGGGGATCGAAGGACGAGCAGTACTTC. Residues: CASSPTKTQRRGSKDEQYF.

This clone was counted between two and nine times. The rearrangement links TRBV5-8 to TRBJ1-5, with D uncertain. The CDR3 contains 15 residues. Germline assignment: CDR1 SGHTS and CDR2 YDEGEE. V was cut by 2 bases and J by 7 bases, with 16 bases left in between. CDR3 nucleotide sequence: TGTGCCAGCAGCTTAGAAGGGAGGGTAAGGCAGCCCCAGCATTTT. This translates into CASSLEGRVRQPQHF.

The chain recombines TRBV5-1 with TRBJ2-1, with 8 bases identical to TRBD2. Germline CDR1 and CDR2: SGHRS and YFSETQ. V trimming: 0 bases; J trimming: 5 bases; junction bases outside the gene matches: 7. The CDR3 runs to 16 residues. CDR3 residues: CASSLVGAGGDNEQFF. The CDR3 DNA reads as TGCGCCAGCAGCTTGGTGGGGGCGGGAGGCGACAATGAGCAGTTCTTC.

The chain uses TRBV28 and TRBJ1-6, with D perhaps TRBD1 (6 bases). Germline V gene data show CDR1 as MDHEN and CDR2 as SYDVKM. Trimming shortened V by 2 bases and J by 7 bases, and 15 bases separated the two germline ends. This CDR3 is 16 amino acids long. DNA of the CDR3: TGTGCCAGCAGTTTAGATTCAGGGGCAGGGAATTCACCCCTCCACTTT. Translation: CASSLDSGAGNSPLHF.

This sequence joins TRBV7-6 and TRBJ1-4, with 8 bases lining up with TRBD1. The ends lost 5 bases at V and 6 bases at J; junction bases unmatched: 5. Germline assignment: CDR1 SGHVS and CDR2 FNYEAQ. The CDR3 totals 14 residues. The CDR3 coding sequence is TGTGCCAGCAGCCCAGGGGGCGCATATGAAAAACTGTTTTTT. It is translated as CASSPGGAYEKLFF.

The genes are TRBV5-1 and TRBJ1-2, with D possibly being TRBD1 (5 bases). Germline assignment: CDR1 SGHRS and CDR2 YFSETQ. CDR3 length equals 16 residues. Trimming removed 0 bases from V and 6 bases from J, with 18 bases in between. The CDR3 coding sequence is TGCGCCAGCAGCTTGGGCGGTCGACAGAAACTTGATGGCTACACCTTC. Its translation: CASSLGGRQKLDGYTF.

V is TRBV5-6 and J is TRBJ2-1, with D possibly being TRBD2 (5 bases). Trimming stripped 4 bases from V and 4 bases from J, with 18 bases between. This CDR3 has 16 residues. Germline assignment: CDR1 SGHDT and CDR2 YYEEEE. The CDR3 region is CASSPGQRRNYNEQFF. The CDR3 region has the DNA TGTGCCAGCAGCCCGGGCCAGCGGAGAAATTACAATGAGCAGTTCTTC.

DNA for the CDR3: TGTGCCAGCAGCCAAACAGGAGCTGGAGATTCACCCCTCCACTTT. This sequence encodes CASSQTGAGDSPLHF. The chain is built from TRBV3-1 (or the pseudogene TRBV3-2) and TRBJ1-6; weak D call: TRBD1 (5 bases). Germline V gene lookup returns CDR1 LGHDT and CDR2 YNNKEL (reference sequence). Trimming left V 2 bases short and J 8 bases short, with 13 bases between. The CDR3 is 15 amino acids.

This chain links TRBV29-1 with TRBJ2-1; 14 bases map to TRBD2. In germline, CDR1 is SQVTM, CDR2 ANQGSEA. The junction had 9 bases not matched to a gene; V was cut back by 5 bases and J by 6 bases. The CDR3 covers 16 residues. The CDR3 here is CSVPHKGLAGVNEQFF. CDR3 in DNA: TGCAGCGTTCCCCACAAGGGACTAGCGGGAGTCAATGAGCAGTTCTTC.

As DNA, the CDR3 is TGTGCCAGCAGCGTAGTCCTAGCGGGAGGGGAGCTGTTTTTT. Amino acid sequence: CASSVVLAGGELFF. The chain couples TRBV9 to TRBJ2-2; 9 bases align to TRBD2. The germline V gene has CDR1 SGDLS and CDR2 YYNGEE. V was clipped by 0 bases and J by 8 bases; unmatched bases: 2. The CDR3 extends over 14 amino acids. Based on the CDR3 plus reference TRBV9 and TRBJ2-2, the full variable domain is DSGVTQTPKHLITATGQRVTLRCSPRSGDLSVYWYQQSLDQGLQFLIQYYNGEERAKGNILERFSAQQFPDLHSELNLSSLELGDSALYFCASSVVLAGGELFFGEGSRLTVL.

This chain joins TRBV30 and TRBJ1-5; TRBD1 agrees at 10 bases. Unmatched junction bases numbered 6, after V lost 5 bases and J lost 5 bases. Germline V gives CDR1 GTSNPN, CDR2 SVGIG (reference sequence). The CDR3 spans 14 residues. The CDR3 is CAWRGQGKDQPQHF. The CDR3 DNA follows: TGTGCCTGGCGGGGACAGGGGAAGGATCAGCCCCAGCATTTT.